This TCR beta chain was found in a study of cytomegalovirus exposure and HLA in healthy donors. General study points: Most CMV-associated TCR beta chains were later found to appear HLA-restricted. Associated with HLA alleles at 0.05 false discovery rate in a later analysis were 16,951 TCR beta sequences. Rarity characterized most TCR sequences, yet some public TCRs appeared in many donors. In a later analysis, DRB1 alleles had the most associated TCRs; HLA-C alleles the fewest.

The primer mix had 60 Vbeta and 13 Jbeta primers. Clones were sequenced by immunoSEQ multiplex PCR, and TCRdb holds only the in-frame ones, with some missing. The table for this sample gives some 40,000 clones. Note on this clone: Its antigen is as yet unknown. Other DNA sequences of this sample code for an identical CDR3.

Germline V gene lookup returns CDR1 SGDLS and CDR2 YYNGEE. V was pared by 0 bases and J by 3 bases, with 10 bases between. This CDR3 contains 14 residues. This clonotype was sampled from a human donor in good health. The chain couples TRBV9 to TRBJ2-7; TRBD1 might be the D (6 bases). The specimen was PBMCs. The CDR3 DNA is TGTGCCAGCAGCGTAGCCGCAGGGGACTACGAGCAGTACTTC. It encodes CASSVAAGDYEQYF. Full variable domain (outside the CDR3, taken from reference TRBV9 and TRBJ2-7): DSGVTQTPKHLITATGQRVTLRCSPRSGDLSVYWYQQSLDQGLQFLIQYYNGEERAKGNILERFSAQQFPDLHSELNLSSLELGDSALYFCASSVAAGDYEQYFGPGTRLTVT.